These 15 T cell receptor beta chains were sequenced from one sample in a study of T-cell reconstitution after alpha-beta-depleted transplantation in children. Library preparation (for TCRbeta) was performed with unique molecular identifiers. A single record per CDR3 protein comes from TCRdb applying MiXCR to the PCR reads. Among about 98,000 distinct CDR3 sequences listed, about 6% were seen once. The sequencing here drew on PBMCs, mostly from graft donor cells, taken 60 days after TCRalphabeta/CD19-depleted stem cell transplant. Source of these receptors: a female patient aged 2-15 years who had a stem cell transplant for Fanconi anemia, so the T cells may come from the graft donor.

The sample holds many counts of this clonotype. The chain uses TRBV2 and TRBJ2-1, with 11 nucleotides matching TRBD2. Germline V gene lookup returns CDR1 SNHLY and CDR2 FYNNEI. This CDR3 contains 15 residues. Germline trimming cut 5 bases from V and 7 bases from J; bases unmatched to any gene: 7. CDR3: CASSQTSGRWNEQFF. In DNA form, the CDR3 reads TGTGCCAGCAGTCAAACTAGCGGGAGATGGAATGAGCAGTTCTTC.

This clonotype has ten or more counts. This sequence joins TRBV9 and TRBJ1-1; D gene ambiguous. The V end lost 1 base, the J end lost 4 bases, and 8 bases lay between the germline ends. Per germline, CDR1 SGDLS and CDR2 YYNGEE. This CDR3 is built from 13 residues. The CDR3 sequence: CASSVSPSTEAFF. The CDR3 region has the DNA TGTGCCAGCAGCGTATCCCCCAGCACTGAAGCTTTCTTT.

This clonotype was detected many times. The gene calls are TRBV3-1 and TRBJ2-5; D not certain. Per the germline V gene, CDR1 is LGHDT and CDR2 is YNNKEL (reference sequence). The V gene lost 4 bases and the J gene lost 2 bases, with 14 bases spanning the gap. The CDR3 consists of 15 residues. Here the CDR3 DNA reads TGTGCCAGCAGCCGCGTGGAGACAATGCAAGAGACCCAGTACTTC. Its translation is CASSRVETMQETQYF.

This rearrangement joins TRBV18 to TRBJ1-4, with 9 nucleotides matching TRBD1. V dropped 3 bases and J dropped 11; count of bases not matched to a gene: 13. Germline V gene lookup returns CDR1 KGHSH and CDR2 LQKENI. The CDR3 has 16 amino acids. CDR3 bases: TGTGCCAGCTCACCCCAATTGGGGACAGGGAGTAGGAAACTGTTTTTT. Its translation is CASSPQLGTGSRKLFF.

This clonotype was counted a few times. The CDR3 spells CASSWTANYGYTF. CDR3 DNA: TGTGCCAGCAGTTGGACAGCTAACTATGGCTACACCTTC. The V and J genes are TRBV6-5 and TRBJ1-2, with D possibly TRBD1 on 6 matching bases. The CDR3 runs 13 residues. Looked up from germline, CDR1 is MNHEY and CDR2 is SVGAGI. The V gene lost 4 bases and the J gene lost 0 bases, with 6 bases spanning the gap.

This clonotype came up a few times. The rearrangement uses TRBV7-8 and TRBJ2-7, with a possible D match to TRBD1 (6 bases). The CDR3 is 17 residues long. V lost 1 base, J lost 0 bases, and 16 bases lay in between. Germline values: CDR1 SGHVS, CDR2 FQNEAQ. CDR3 sequence reads: CASSLDHRDIISYEQYF. CDR3 DNA: TGTGCCAGCAGCTTAGATCACCGGGACATAATCTCCTACGAGCAGTACTTC. The full variable domain, with the rest looked up from reference TRBV7-8 and TRBJ2-7, is GAGVSQSPRYKVAKRGQDVALRCDPISGHVSLFWYQQALGQGPEFLTYFQNEAQLDKSGLPSDRFFAERPEGSVSTLKIQRTQQEDSAVYLCASSLDHRDIISYEQYFGPGTRLTVT.

This clonotype came up many times. The V call is TRBV18, the J call TRBJ2-7, with 7 bases that match TRBD1. Germline CDR1 is KGHSH and CDR2 is LQKENI. This CDR3 has 15 residues. J gave up 2 bases and V 1 base, and 5 bases lay outside the gene matches. CDR3 in DNA: TGTGCCAGCTCACCACTTCCGACAGGGACCTACGAGCAGTACTTC. Translated: CASSPLPTGTYEQYF.

This clonotype appeared many times. The chain joins TRBV12-3 or TRBV12-4 to TRBJ1-5; 7 positions match TRBD1. The V and J ends lost 6 bases and 9 bases, in that order; junction bases with no gene match: 8. CDR3 length equals 13 residues. CDR3 in amino acids: CASSLAGGVPQHF. The DNA of the CDR3 is TGTGCCAGCAGCCTAGCAGGGGGAGTGCCCCAGCATTTT.

The chain joins TRBV18 to TRBJ1-1; weak D call: TRBD1 (5 bases). Trimming removed 1 base from V and 5 bases from J, with 17 bases in between. This CDR3 region has 16 residues. CDR1 and CDR2 from the germline V gene are KGHSH and LQKENI. The CDR3 protein is CASSPLVRGVSTEAFF. The CDR3 region has the DNA TGTGCCAGCTCACCACTCGTACGGGGGGTTTCAACTGAAGCTTTCTTT.

This clonotype was observed at least ten times. V and J are TRBV6-1 and TRBJ2-1, with 7 bases that match TRBD1. Germline CDR1 reads MNHNS; CDR2 reads SASEGT. After removal of 2 bases from V and 3 bases from J, the junction contained 7 bases not matched to a gene. This CDR3 is 16 amino acids long. CDR3 in amino acids: CASSELVQGLYNEQFF. CDR3 bases: TGTGCCAGCAGTGAACTGGTACAGGGGCTCTACAATGAGCAGTTCTTC.

This clonotype was detected a few times. The V call is TRBV12-3 or TRBV12-4, the J call TRBJ2-1; TRBD1 matches 9 bases. This CDR3 has 15 residues. The V and J ends lost 3 bases and 5 bases, in that order; junction bases with no gene match: 5. CDR3: CASSFDGQGHNEQFF. The CDR3 DNA reads as TGTGCCAGCAGTTTTGACGGACAGGGGCACAATGAGCAGTTCTTC.

This clonotype was observed a handful of times. V and J are TRBV29-1 and TRBJ2-1; 12 bases fit TRBD2. The CDR3 consists of 16 residues. Germline V CDR1 and CDR2: SQVTM, ANQGSEA. V lost 4 bases and J lost 6; bases outside the gene matches: 10. The CDR3 DNA follows: TGCAGCGTTGCCGACCTACTAGCGGGGGGAATCAATGAGCAGTTCTTC. Translating gives CSVADLLAGGINEQFF.

There are many counts of this clonotype. This rearrangement joins TRBV7-2 to TRBJ2-4; no reliable D call. Trimming stripped 3 bases from V and 4 bases from J, with 13 bases between. From germline, CDR1 is SGHTA and CDR2 FQGNSA. This CDR3 comprises 15 residues. The CDR3 spells CASSLMAAPKNIQYF. For the CDR3, the DNA is TGTGCCAGCAGCTTGATGGCGGCCCCAAAAAACATTCAGTACTTC.

This clonotype showed up many times. The chain couples TRBV7-8 to TRBJ2-7; D uncertain. There are 13 residues in the CDR3. Per the germline V gene, CDR1 is SGHVS and CDR2 is FQNEAQ. Deletions cut 3 bases from V and 1 base from J, with 7 bases between. The CDR3 spells CASSLSPSYEQYF. CDR3 DNA: TGTGCCAGCAGCTTGAGTCCGTCCTACGAGCAGTACTTC.

This chain uses TRBV18 with TRBJ2-7, with D perhaps matching TRBD2 (5 bases). The CDR3 is 14 residues long. Germline-derived CDR1 and CDR2 are KGHSH and LQKENI. V was cut by 3 bases and J by 2 bases, with 11 bases left in between. The CDR3: CASSPTGEPYEQYF. In DNA form, the CDR3 reads TGTGCCAGCTCACCCACCGGGGAACCCTACGAGCAGTACTTC.